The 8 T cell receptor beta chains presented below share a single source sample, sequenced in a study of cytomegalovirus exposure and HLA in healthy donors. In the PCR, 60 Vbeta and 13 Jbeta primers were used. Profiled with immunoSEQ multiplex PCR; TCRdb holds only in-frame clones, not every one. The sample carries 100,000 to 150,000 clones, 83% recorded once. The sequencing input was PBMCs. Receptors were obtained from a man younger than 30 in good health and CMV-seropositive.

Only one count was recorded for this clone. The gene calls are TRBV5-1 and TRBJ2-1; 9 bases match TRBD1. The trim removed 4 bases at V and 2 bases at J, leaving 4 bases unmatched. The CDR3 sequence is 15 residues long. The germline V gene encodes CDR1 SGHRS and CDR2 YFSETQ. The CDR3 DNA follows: TGCGCCAGCAGCCAGGGACAGGGTACCTACAATGAGCAGTTCTTC. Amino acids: CASSQGQGTYNEQFF.

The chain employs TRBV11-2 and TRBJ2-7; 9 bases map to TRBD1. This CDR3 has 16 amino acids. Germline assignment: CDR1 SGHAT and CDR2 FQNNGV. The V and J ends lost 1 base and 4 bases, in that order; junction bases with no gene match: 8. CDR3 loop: CASSLAIGTGLYEQYF. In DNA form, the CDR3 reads TGTGCCAGCAGCTTAGCAATCGGGACAGGGTTGTACGAGCAGTACTTC.

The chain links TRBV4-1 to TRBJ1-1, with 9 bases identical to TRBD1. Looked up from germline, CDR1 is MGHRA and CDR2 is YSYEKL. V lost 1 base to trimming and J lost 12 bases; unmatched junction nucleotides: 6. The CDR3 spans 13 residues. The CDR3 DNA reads TGCGCCAGCAGCCAAGCGCAGGGACAGGGCTCTTTCTTT. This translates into CASSQAQGQGSFF.

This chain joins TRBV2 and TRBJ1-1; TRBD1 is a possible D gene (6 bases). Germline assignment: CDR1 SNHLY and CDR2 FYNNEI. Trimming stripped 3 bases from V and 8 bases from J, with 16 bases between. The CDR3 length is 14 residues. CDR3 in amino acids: CASSDDRPVGEAFF. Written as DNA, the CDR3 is TGTGCCAGCAGTGACGACAGGCCTGTGGGCGAAGCTTTCTTT.

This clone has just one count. CDR3 sequence: CASTADQDLYEQYF. CDR3 DNA sequence: TGTGCCAGCACCGCGGATCAGGACTTATACGAGCAGTACTTC. This chain joins TRBV6-6 and TRBJ2-7; TRBD2 might be the D (5 bases). The CDR3 has 14 residues. Germline V lookup: CDR1 MNHNY, CDR2 SVGAGI (reference sequence). The V end was cut by 7 bases, the J end by 4 bases, with 17 bases between.

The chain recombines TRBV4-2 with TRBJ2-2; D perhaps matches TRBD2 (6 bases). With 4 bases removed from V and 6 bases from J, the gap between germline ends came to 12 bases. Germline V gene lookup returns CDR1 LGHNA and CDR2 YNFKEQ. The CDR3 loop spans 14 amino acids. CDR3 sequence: CASSLRLVAGELFF. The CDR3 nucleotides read TGTGCCAGCAGCCTGAGACTAGTGGCCGGGGAGCTGTTTTTT.

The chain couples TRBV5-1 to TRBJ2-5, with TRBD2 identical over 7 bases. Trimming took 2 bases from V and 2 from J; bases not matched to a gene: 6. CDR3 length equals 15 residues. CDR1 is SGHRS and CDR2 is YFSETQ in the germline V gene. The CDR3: CASSLGRGKQETQYF. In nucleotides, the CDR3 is TGCGCCAGCAGCTTAGGGAGGGGAAAACAAGAGACCCAGTACTTC.

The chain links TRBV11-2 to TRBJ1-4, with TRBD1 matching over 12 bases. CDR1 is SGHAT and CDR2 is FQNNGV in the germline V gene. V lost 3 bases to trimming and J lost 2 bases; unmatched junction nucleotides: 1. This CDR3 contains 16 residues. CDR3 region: CASSFGTGGTNEKLFF. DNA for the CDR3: TGTGCCAGCAGCTTCGGGACAGGGGGCACTAATGAAAAACTGTTTTTT.